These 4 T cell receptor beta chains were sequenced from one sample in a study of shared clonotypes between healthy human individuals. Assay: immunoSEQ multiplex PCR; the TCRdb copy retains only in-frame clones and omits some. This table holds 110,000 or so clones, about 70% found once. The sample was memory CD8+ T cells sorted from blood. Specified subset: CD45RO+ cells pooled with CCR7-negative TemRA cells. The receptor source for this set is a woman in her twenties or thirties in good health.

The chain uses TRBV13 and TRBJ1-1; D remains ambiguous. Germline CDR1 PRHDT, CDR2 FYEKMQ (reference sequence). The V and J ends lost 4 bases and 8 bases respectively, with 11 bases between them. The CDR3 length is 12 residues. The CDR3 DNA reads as TGTGCCAGCAGCTCCCGTACCGGGGAAGCTTTCTTT. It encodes CASSSRTGEAFF.

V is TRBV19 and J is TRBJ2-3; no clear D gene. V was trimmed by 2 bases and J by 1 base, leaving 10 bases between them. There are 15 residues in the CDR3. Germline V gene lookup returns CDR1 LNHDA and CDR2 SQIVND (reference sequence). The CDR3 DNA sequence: TGTGCCAGTAGTATACAGCCTGCTGGCACAGATACGCAGTATTTT. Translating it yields CASSIQPAGTDTQYF.

CDR3: CASSFVGGRTEAFF. In nucleotides, the CDR3 is TGTGCCAGCAGTTTCGTGGGGGGCCGTACTGAAGCTTTCTTT. The chain couples TRBV28 to TRBJ1-1, with D possibly being TRBD1 (6 bases). V gave up 3 bases and J gave up 5 bases, with 13 bases separating them. Per germline, CDR1 MDHEN and CDR2 SYDVKM. There are 14 residues in the CDR3.

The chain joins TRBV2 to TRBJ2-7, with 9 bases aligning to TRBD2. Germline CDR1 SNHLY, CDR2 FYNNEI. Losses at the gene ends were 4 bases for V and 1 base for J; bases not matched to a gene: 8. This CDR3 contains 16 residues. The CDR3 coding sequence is TGTGCCAGCAGTGTTCCTAGCGGGATACCATCCTACGAGCAGTACTTC. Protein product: CASSVPSGIPSYEQYF.